Listed below are T cell receptor beta chains from one sample, sequenced in a study of T-cell reconstitution after alpha-beta-depleted transplantation in children. TCRdb independently ran MiXCR on the PCR reads; one entry per CDR3 protein. The table lists around 140,000 distinct CDR3 sequences, more than 8% of them singletons. Source: PBMCs, mostly from graft donor cells, taken 180 days after TCRalphabeta/CD19-depleted stem cell transplant. These receptors came from a female patient aged 2 to 10 who had a stem cell transplant for congenital amegakaryocytic thrombocytopenia, so the T cells may come from the graft donor. Both conserved end residues are part of each CDR3. A D gene is named only where the DNA matches it firmly. Rows may omit the clone size; those that give it use once, few, many or a size class.

d_call: .; v_call: TRBV7-2; clone_size: many; j_call: TRBJ1-5; cdr3_aa: CASSPSSGPGSQHF; cdr3_nt: TGTGCCAGCAGCCCATCGTCGGGGCCGGGGTCCCAGCATTTT
d_call: .; v_call: TRBV1; clone_size: many; j_call: TRBJ2-1; cdr3_aa: CTSSQTKWCNEQFF; cdr3_nt: TGCACCAGCAGCCAGACTAAGTGGTGCAATGAGCAGTTCTTC
d_call: .; v_call: TRBV4-3; clone_size: many; j_call: TRBJ1-5; cdr3_aa: CASSQDSGSNQPQHF; cdr3_nt: TGCGCCAGCAGCCAAGATTCAGGTAGCAATCAGCCCCAGCATTTT
d_call: .; v_call: TRBV7-2; clone_size: many; j_call: TRBJ2-1; cdr3_aa: CASSLGRQNEQFF; cdr3_nt: TGTGCCAGCAGCTTAGGGCGACAGAATGAGCAGTTCTTC
d_call: .; v_call: TRBV12-3/TRBV12-4; clone_size: many; j_call: TRBJ2-1; cdr3_aa: CASRTGTYYNEQFF; cdr3_nt: TGTGCCAGCAGAACAGGGACCTACTACAATGAGCAGTTCTTC
d_call: TRBD1; v_call: TRBV25-1; clone_size: many; j_call: TRBJ2-4; cdr3_aa: CASSGQGGLIQYF; cdr3_nt: TGTGCCAGCAGTGGACAGGGTGGTCTCATTCAGTACTTC
d_call: .; v_call: TRBV6-4; clone_size: .; j_call: TRBJ2-2; cdr3_aa: CATLQSPFNTGELFF; cdr3_nt: TGTGCCACCCTACAGAGCCCGTTTAACACCGGGGAGCTGTTTTTT
d_call: TRBD1; v_call: TRBV18; clone_size: many; j_call: TRBJ2-3; cdr3_aa: CASSPGAGTAFTDTQYF; cdr3_nt: TGTGCCAGCTCACCAGGTGCCGGGACAGCCTTCACAGATACGCAGTATTTT
d_call: .; v_call: TRBV5-4; clone_size: many; j_call: TRBJ1-1; cdr3_aa: CASSFNRGDTEAFF; cdr3_nt: TGTGCCAGCAGCTTTAATAGGGGGGACACTGAAGCTTTCTTT
d_call: TRBD1; v_call: TRBV6-1; clone_size: few; j_call: TRBJ1-2; cdr3_aa: CASSIGQGAFGYTF; cdr3_nt: TGTGCCAGCAGTATTGGACAGGGGGCGTTTGGCTACACCTTC
d_call: .; v_call: TRBV7-2; clone_size: few; j_call: TRBJ1-2; cdr3_aa: CASSQGQKRGYGYTF; cdr3_nt: TGTGCCAGCAGCCAAGGACAGAAGAGGGGCTATGGCTACACCTTC
d_call: .; v_call: TRBV20-1; clone_size: .; j_call: TRBJ2-1; cdr3_aa: CSARDPNAGIVEQFF; cdr3_nt: TGCAGTGCTAGAGATCCCAACGCAGGGATCGTTGAGCAGTTCTTC
d_call: TRBD2; v_call: TRBV12-3/TRBV12-4; clone_size: .; j_call: TRBJ2-1; cdr3_aa: CASSAGLAAHNEQFF; cdr3_nt: TGTGCCAGCAGTGCGGGACTAGCGGCTCACAATGAGCAGTTCTTC
d_call: .; v_call: TRBV28; clone_size: many; j_call: TRBJ2-3; cdr3_aa: CASSLKRDTQYF; cdr3_nt: TGTGCCAGCAGTTTAAAAAGAGATACGCAGTATTTT
d_call: .; v_call: TRBV12-3/TRBV12-4; clone_size: few; j_call: TRBJ1-1; cdr3_aa: CASSFAPPTDTEAFF; cdr3_nt: TGTGCCAGCAGTTTCGCCCCCCCCACGGACACTGAAGCTTTCTTT
d_call: .; v_call: TRBV6-5; clone_size: .; j_call: TRBJ2-3; cdr3_aa: CASSYSSISSTDTQYF; cdr3_nt: TGTGCCAGCAGTTACTCTTCAATCTCTAGCACAGATACGCAGTATTTT
d_call: .; v_call: TRBV2; clone_size: many; j_call: TRBJ2-3; cdr3_aa: CASSAGSPDTQYF; cdr3_nt: TGTGCCAGCAGCGCCGGGAGCCCAGATACGCAGTATTTT
d_call: .; v_call: TRBV30; clone_size: many; j_call: TRBJ1-4; cdr3_aa: CACSASTNEKLFF; cdr3_nt: TGTGCCTGCAGTGCGTCAACTAATGAAAAACTGTTTTTT
d_call: .; v_call: TRBV28; clone_size: many; j_call: TRBJ2-1; cdr3_aa: CASSLRQGYNEQFF; cdr3_nt: TGTGCCAGCAGTTTAAGGCAGGGGTACAATGAGCAGTTCTTC
d_call: TRBD2; v_call: TRBV7-2; clone_size: .; j_call: TRBJ2-3; cdr3_aa: CAGGGEIADTQYF; cdr3_nt: TGTGCCGGGGGGGGGGAGATCGCAGATACGCAGTATTTT
d_call: TRBD1; v_call: TRBV28; clone_size: many; j_call: TRBJ1-2; cdr3_aa: CASTSQGAHGYTF; cdr3_nt: TGTGCCAGCACCTCCCAGGGGGCGCACGGCTACACCTTC
d_call: TRBD1; v_call: TRBV4-1; clone_size: few; j_call: TRBJ1-6; cdr3_aa: CASSQGGSGGNSPLHF; cdr3_nt: TGCGCCAGCAGCCAGGGGGGTTCAGGGGGAAATTCACCCCTCCACTTT
d_call: .; v_call: TRBV10-3; clone_size: many; j_call: TRBJ2-1; cdr3_aa: CAIHSDRSNNEQFF; cdr3_nt: TGTGCCATTCACTCCGACAGGAGTAACAATGAGCAGTTCTTC
d_call: .; v_call: TRBV6-5; clone_size: many; j_call: TRBJ2-2; cdr3_aa: CASSYYDKSNTGELFF; cdr3_nt: TGTGCCAGCAGTTATTACGACAAGTCGAACACCGGGGAGCTGTTTTTT
d_call: .; v_call: TRBV20-1; clone_size: many; j_call: TRBJ2-3; cdr3_aa: CSARQSTDTQYF; cdr3_nt: TGCAGTGCAAGACAGAGCACAGATACGCAGTATTTT
d_call: TRBD2; v_call: TRBV11-2; clone_size: .; j_call: TRBJ2-1; cdr3_aa: CASSLDSLAGGNEQFF; cdr3_nt: TGTGCCAGCAGCTTAGATAGTCTAGCGGGAGGTAATGAGCAGTTCTTC
d_call: .; v_call: TRBV29-1; clone_size: few; j_call: TRBJ2-1; cdr3_aa: CSVAGEAEQFF; cdr3_nt: TGCAGCGTTGCGGGGGAAGCCGAGCAGTTCTTC
d_call: .; v_call: TRBV6-5; clone_size: many; j_call: TRBJ2-3; cdr3_aa: CASSYGTVGSTQYF; cdr3_nt: TGTGCCAGCAGTTACGGGACCGTCGGGAGTACGCAGTATTTT
d_call: TRBD1; v_call: TRBV2; clone_size: .; j_call: TRBJ2-1; cdr3_aa: CASSEGQGDYQFF; cdr3_nt: TGTGCCAGCAGTGAAGGACAGGGGGACTACCAGTTCTTC
d_call: TRBD2; v_call: TRBV12-3/TRBV12-4; clone_size: .; j_call: TRBJ2-2; cdr3_aa: CASSLAGGAVTGELFF; cdr3_nt: TGTGCCAGCAGTTTGGCCGGGGGGGCGGTCACCGGGGAGCTGTTTTTT
d_call: .; v_call: TRBV10-3; clone_size: few; j_call: TRBJ2-3; cdr3_aa: CAISEITGSDTQYF; cdr3_nt: TGTGCCATCAGTGAGATTACAGGGTCAGATACGCAGTATTTT
d_call: .; v_call: TRBV28; clone_size: many; j_call: TRBJ1-2; cdr3_aa: CASSVDSPYGYTF; cdr3_nt: TGTGCCAGCAGTGTTGACAGCCCCTATGGCTACACCTTC
d_call: .; v_call: TRBV12-3/TRBV12-4; clone_size: many; j_call: TRBJ1-5; cdr3_aa: CASSLVRVSWQMTEYSNQPQHF; cdr3_nt: TGTGCCAGCAGTTTAGTTAGGGTCTCATGGCAAATGACGGAGTATAGCAATCAGCCCCAGCATTTT
d_call: TRBD2; v_call: TRBV2; clone_size: .; j_call: TRBJ2-1; cdr3_aa: CASRGTSQINQQFF; cdr3_nt: TGTGCCAGCAGGGGGACTAGTCAGATAAATCAGCAGTTCTTC
d_call: TRBD1; v_call: TRBV5-1; clone_size: many; j_call: TRBJ2-7; cdr3_aa: CASSLGQPPYEQYF; cdr3_nt: TGCGCCAGCAGCCTGGGACAGCCTCCCTACGAGCAGTACTTC
d_call: .; v_call: TRBV19; clone_size: many; j_call: TRBJ1-5; cdr3_aa: CASSWGRNQPQHF; cdr3_nt: TGTGCCAGTAGTTGGGGGCGCAATCAGCCCCAGCATTTT
d_call: .; v_call: TRBV5-6; clone_size: few; j_call: TRBJ1-4; cdr3_aa: CASSNMQNEKLFF; cdr3_nt: TGTGCCAGCAGTAATATGCAAAATGAAAAACTGTTTTTT
d_call: TRBD2; v_call: TRBV13; clone_size: few; j_call: TRBJ2-7; cdr3_aa: CASSSGLVGLEYEQYF; cdr3_nt: TGTGCCAGCAGCTCCGGACTAGTCGGTCTGGAGTACGAGCAGTACTTC
d_call: .; v_call: TRBV6-6; clone_size: many; j_call: TRBJ2-5; cdr3_aa: CASRAAGLETQYF; cdr3_nt: TGTGCCAGCAGGGCGGCAGGCCTGGAGACCCAGTACTTC
d_call: .; v_call: TRBV4-1; clone_size: few; j_call: TRBJ1-5; cdr3_aa: CASSHSPGKSQPQHF; cdr3_nt: TGCGCCAGCAGCCATAGCCCAGGGAAGTCTCAGCCCCAGCATTTT
d_call: .; v_call: TRBV20-1; clone_size: .; j_call: TRBJ1-2; cdr3_aa: CSARDLKLYGYTF; cdr3_nt: TGCAGTGCTAGAGATTTGAAGCTCTATGGCTACACCTTC
d_call: .; v_call: TRBV18; clone_size: few; j_call: TRBJ2-1; cdr3_aa: CASSPQRGVYYNEQFF; cdr3_nt: TGTGCCAGCTCACCACAGCGCGGGGTTTACTACAATGAGCAGTTCTTC
d_call: .; v_call: TRBV25-1; clone_size: .; j_call: TRBJ2-5; cdr3_aa: CASSSKRTQYF; cdr3_nt: TGTGCCAGCAGTTCTAAGAGGACCCAGTACTTC
d_call: .; v_call: TRBV28; clone_size: many; j_call: TRBJ1-5; cdr3_aa: CASSFSGGWDQPQHF; cdr3_nt: TGTGCCAGCAGTTTCTCGGGTGGATGGGATCAGCCCCAGCATTTT
d_call: .; v_call: TRBV5-1; clone_size: many; j_call: TRBJ2-5; cdr3_aa: CASSSGEVETQYF; cdr3_nt: TGCGCCAGCAGCTCAGGGGAAGTGGAGACCCAGTACTTC
d_call: TRBD2; v_call: TRBV15; clone_size: many; j_call: TRBJ2-1; cdr3_aa: CATSRAVGLAGGGEQFF; cdr3_nt: TGTGCCACCAGCAGAGCCGTAGGACTAGCGGGAGGTGGTGAGCAGTTCTTC
d_call: .; v_call: TRBV15; clone_size: few; j_call: TRBJ1-2; cdr3_aa: CATSKNRAHNYGYTF; cdr3_nt: TGTGCCACCAGCAAAAACAGGGCGCATAACTATGGCTACACCTTC
d_call: .; v_call: TRBV2; clone_size: many; j_call: TRBJ1-1; cdr3_aa: CASRGPGHRNTEAFF; cdr3_nt: TGTGCCAGCAGGGGACCGGGACACAGGAACACTGAAGCTTTCTTT
d_call: .; v_call: TRBV6-6; clone_size: many; j_call: TRBJ2-1; cdr3_aa: CASSPSDEQFF; cdr3_nt: TGTGCCAGCAGTCCAAGCGATGAGCAGTTCTTC
d_call: TRBD2; v_call: TRBV20-1; clone_size: many; j_call: TRBJ2-3; cdr3_aa: CSATLYSSGSMDTQYF; cdr3_nt: TGCAGTGCTACCCTCTATTCTAGCGGGAGCATGGATACGCAGTATTTT
d_call: TRBD1; v_call: TRBV18; clone_size: few; j_call: TRBJ2-4; cdr3_aa: CASSPGQGNIQYF; cdr3_nt: TGTGCCAGCTCACCTGGACAGGGGAACATTCAGTACTTC
d_call: TRBD2; v_call: TRBV6-5; clone_size: many; j_call: TRBJ2-7; cdr3_aa: CASSYVAGDYEQYF; cdr3_nt: TGTGCCAGCAGTTACGTGGCGGGAGATTACGAGCAGTACTTC
d_call: TRBD2; v_call: TRBV27; clone_size: once; j_call: TRBJ2-1; cdr3_aa: CASRNGLAGGGQFF; cdr3_nt: TGTGCCAGCAGAAATGGACTAGCGGGAGGCGGGCAGTTCTTC
d_call: TRBD1; v_call: TRBV29-1; clone_size: few; j_call: TRBJ1-5; cdr3_aa: CSVRTGKNQPQHF; cdr3_nt: TGCAGCGTCAGGACAGGGAAGAATCAGCCCCAGCATTTT
d_call: TRBD2; v_call: TRBV20-1; clone_size: many; j_call: TRBJ2-1; cdr3_aa: CSAPAPGLASYNEQFF; cdr3_nt: TGCAGTGCTCCGGCCCCGGGACTAGCGTCCTACAATGAGCAGTTCTTC
d_call: .; v_call: TRBV11-2; clone_size: many; j_call: TRBJ2-5; cdr3_aa: CASSLLGLQETQYF; cdr3_nt: TGTGCCAGCAGTCTGTTGGGCTTGCAAGAGACCCAGTACTTC
d_call: .; v_call: TRBV20-1; clone_size: few; j_call: TRBJ2-7; cdr3_aa: CSAVLVLSHEQYF; cdr3_nt: TGCAGTGCAGTACTAGTCTTAAGCCACGAGCAGTACTTC